A single sample gave rise to the 17 T cell receptor beta chains below, sequenced in a study of siplizumab effects on memory and regulatory T cells. Data came from immunoSEQ multiplex PCR; TCRdb stores just in-frame clones and leaves some out. The table records 90,000 to 120,000 clones, about 93% of them present only once. Material: Tregs sorted from blood. These receptors were collected from a human donor in good health.

This clone was counted a few times. The rearrangement joins TRBV7-7 to TRBJ2-7; D is ambiguous. The CDR3 consists of 13 residues. V lost 4 bases and J lost 4, with 11 bases in between. The germline V gene has CDR1 SSHAT and CDR2 FNYEAQ (reference sequence). DNA of the CDR3: TGTGCCAGCAGCTCCCTACCCGGATACGAGCAGTACTTC. Translating it yields CASSSLPGYEQYF. The variable domain in full, completed from reference TRBV7-7 and TRBJ2-7, reads GAGVSQSPRYKVTKRGQDVTLRCDPISSHATLYWYQQALGQGPEFLTYFNYEAQPDKSGLPSDRFSAERPEGSISTLTIQRTEQRDSAMYRCASSSLPGYEQYFGPGTRLTVT.

This clone was seen once. CDR3 sequence: CASSTREGLIEKLFF. The CDR3 DNA sequence: TGTGCCAGCAGCACCCGGGAGGGGCTTATTGAAAAACTGTTTTTT. The genes are TRBV7-9 and TRBJ1-4; D might be TRBD1 (5 bases). Germline-derived CDR1 and CDR2 are SEHNR and FQNEAQ (reference sequence). Between the trimmed V and J ends, which lost 5 bases and 7 bases, there was a span of 17 bases. The CDR3 totals 15 residues.

The J gene is TRBJ2-3, the V gene TRBV9; 8 nucleotides align to TRBD1. The CDR3 is 15 residues long. V lost 0 bases and J lost 1; bases outside the gene matches: 1. Per germline, CDR1 SGDLS and CDR2 YYNGEE. The DNA of the CDR3 is TGTGCCAGCAGCGTAGTGACAGGGGGCACAGATACGCAGTATTTT. Translated: CASSVVTGGTDTQYF.

This clone has a single count. The gene calls are TRBV15 and TRBJ2-1; D gene ambiguous. V gave up 0 bases and J gave up 9 bases, with 12 bases separating them. CDR1 is LNHNV and CDR2 is YYDKDF in the germline V gene (reference sequence). This CDR3 comprises 14 residues. This chain's CDR3 is CATSRDNLGSEQFF. The CDR3 nucleotides read TGTGCCACCAGCAGAGATAATCTCGGGTCTGAGCAGTTCTTC.

The chain uses TRBV6-1 and TRBJ2-6; 7 bases are a match to TRBD1. Germline-derived CDR1 and CDR2 are MNHNS and SASEGT. V trimming: 3 bases; J trimming: 4 bases; junction bases outside the gene matches: 6. The CDR3 loop spans 16 amino acids. This CDR3 is CASSDQTGTGANVLTF. The CDR3 nucleotides are TGTGCCAGCAGTGACCAGACAGGGACCGGGGCCAACGTCCTGACTTTC.

The chain employs TRBV16 and TRBJ2-1; no definite D call. With 1 base removed from V and 8 bases from J, the gap between germline ends came to 9 bases. The CDR3 has 13 residues. CDR1 and CDR2 from the germline V gene are KGHSY and FQNENV. The CDR3 DNA follows: TGTGCCAGCAGCCAATGGGGTTTTGATGAGCAGTTCTTC. Translating it yields CASSQWGFDEQFF.

The chain recombines TRBV4-1 with TRBJ2-6; perhaps TRBD1 as D (7 bases). Germline V CDR1 and CDR2: MGHRA, YSYEKL. This CDR3 region has 21 residues. The V end was cut by 0 bases, the J end by 0 bases, with 21 bases between. CDR3 sequence (DNA): TGCGCCAGCAGCCAAGAAGGGAGCGCGGGACAGATTTTCTCTGGGGCCAACGTCCTGACTTTC. Protein product: CASSQEGSAGQIFSGANVLTF.

This sequence joins TRBV6-5 and TRBJ2-7, with TRBD1 identical over 8 bases. This CDR3 comprises 15 residues. Germline V gives CDR1 MNHEY, CDR2 SVGAGI. With V trimmed by 6 bases and J by 1 base, 8 bases remained unmatched. The CDR3: CASSGRRTGSYEQYF. CDR3 DNA: TGTGCCAGCAGCGGCCGCCGGACAGGGTCCTACGAGCAGTACTTC.

CDR3 in DNA: TGTGCCAGCAGCCCCCGCCGTGGGGCCCAAGAGACCCAGTACTTC. This sequence encodes CASSPRRGAQETQYF. The chain carries TRBV11-3 and TRBJ2-5; TRBD1 might be the D (5 bases). Germline V gene sequence: CDR1 SGHNT, CDR2 YENEEA. This CDR3 is built from 15 residues. Deletions cut 5 bases from V and 1 base from J, with 14 bases between. Full variable domain (remainder filled in from reference TRBV11-3 and TRBJ2-5): EAGVVQSPRYKIIEKKQPVAFWCNPISGHNTLYWYLQNLGQGPELLIRYENEEAVDDSQLPKDRFSAERLKGVDSTLKIQPAELGDSAVYLCASSPRRGAQETQYFGPGTRLLVL.

This clone was observed a handful of times. J is TRBJ1-5 and V is TRBV4-3, with TRBD1 matching 8 bases. CDR3 length: 15 residues. Trimming cost V 1 base and J 5 bases; bases outside gene matches: 4. In germline, CDR1 is LGHNA, CDR2 YSLEER. CDR3 coding DNA: TGCGCCAGCAGCCAAGTTACAGGGGGATATCAGCCCCAGCATTTT. Its protein is CASSQVTGGYQPQHF.

The gene calls are TRBV10-3 and TRBJ2-1; TRBD2 matches at 7 bases. The V gene end was trimmed by 0 bases and the J gene end by 7 bases; junction bases not matched to a gene: 9. Germline CDR1 and CDR2: ENHRY and SYGVKD. The CDR3 loop spans 16 amino acids. The CDR3 coding sequence is TGTGCCATCAGTGAGTCGACATGGATAGCGGGTAATGAGCAGTTCTTC. Encoded protein: CAISESTWIAGNEQFF.

The chain carries TRBV11-2 and TRBJ2-1; 9 nucleotides line up with TRBD2. Trimming took 4 bases from V and 8 from J; bases not matched to a gene: 9. The CDR3 is 15 residues long. From germline, CDR1 is SGHAT and CDR2 FQNNGV. The chain's CDR3 is CASSYSGRSGDEQFF. CDR3 nucleotides: TGTGCCAGCAGCTATAGCGGGAGAAGCGGCGATGAGCAGTTCTTC.

V usage is TRBV18 and J usage is TRBJ2-3; no clear D. The germline CDR1 and CDR2 sequences are KGHSH and LQKENI. The CDR3 is 13 residues long. Trimming took 5 bases from V and 5 from J, leaving 11 bases between them. In DNA, the CDR3 is TGTGCCAGCTCAGTACAGAGACTAGATACGCAGTATTTT. It codes for CASSVQRLDTQYF.

The V gene is TRBV5-8, the J gene TRBJ2-5; no firm D call. Deletions cut 3 bases from V and 7 bases from J, with 7 bases between. This CDR3 has 11 residues. Per the germline V gene, CDR1 is SGHTS and CDR2 is YDEGEE. For the CDR3, the DNA is TGTGCCAGCAGCTCTAGTGGGACCCAGTACTTC. Translating it yields CASSSSGTQYF.

The chain couples TRBV27 to TRBJ2-1, with 13 bases matching TRBD2. CDR1 and CDR2 from the germline V gene are MNHEY and SMNVEV (reference sequence). This CDR3 contains 15 residues. V gave up 6 bases and J gave up 3 bases; unmatched junction bases: 2. CDR3 loop: CASRRTSGSYNEQFF. CDR3 DNA: TGTGCCAGCAGGCGGACTAGCGGGAGCTACAATGAGCAGTTCTTC.

The chain joins TRBV18 to TRBJ2-2, with a possible D match to TRBD2 (5 bases). The germline V and J ends were trimmed by 3 bases and 1 base, with 18 bases remaining between them. Per the germline V gene, CDR1 is KGHSH and CDR2 is LQKENI. The CDR3 sequence is 18 residues long. DNA for the CDR3: TGTGCCAGCTCACCGACTACCGTCGGAGAGATGAACACCGGGGAGCTGTTTTTT. It encodes CASSPTTVGEMNTGELFF.

This clone has only one observation. Other nucleotide sequences from this sample produce the same CDR3. V and J are TRBV5-1 and TRBJ2-7; perhaps TRBD1 as D (5 bases). Looked up from germline, CDR1 is SGHRS and CDR2 is YFSETQ. The CDR3 is made up of 12 amino acids. Trimming took 3 bases from V and 3 from J, leaving 7 bases between them. The CDR3 is CASSSQGYEQYF. DNA of the CDR3: TGCGCCAGCAGCTCTCAGGGCTACGAGCAGTACTTC.